The 10 T cell receptor beta chains listed next were all sequenced from one sample in a study of cytomegalovirus exposure and HLA in healthy donors. Primers: 60 Vbeta forward and 13 Jbeta reverse. Produced via immunoSEQ multiplex PCR; TCRdb's table is partial and in-frame only. The table records about 200,000 clones, around 83% of them present only once. The sequencing input was PBMCs. These receptor sequences come from a woman aged 45-65 years in good health and CMV-seropositive.

The V gene is TRBV5-8, the J gene TRBJ2-7; D perhaps matches TRBD1 (5 bases). V dropped 0 bases and J dropped 5 bases, with 12 bases sitting between them. Germline lookup yields CDR1 SGHTS and CDR2 YDEGEE. The CDR3 contains 14 residues. The CDR3, as DNA: TGTGCCAGCAGCTTGGGGCAGGGATGGAACGAGCAGTACTTC. It encodes CASSLGQGWNEQYF.

As concerns this clone: At one end the junction does not follow the germline gene, possibly because of a read error. The V call is TRBV7-9, the J call TRBJ2-1, with 11 nucleotides matching TRBD2. The CDR3 contains 17 residues. Per germline, CDR1 SEHNR and CDR2 FQNEAQ (reference sequence). The CDR3: CSSSFPGTSGLDNEQFF. The CDR3 nucleotides read TGTTCCAGCAGCTTCCCCGGGACTAGCGGTCTCGACAATGAGCAGTTCTTC.

This chain joins TRBV19 and TRBJ1-3, with D unresolved. CDR3 size: 17 residues. Looked up from germline, CDR1 is LNHDA and CDR2 is SQIVND (reference sequence). The V gene lost 7 bases and the J gene lost 0 bases, with 19 bases spanning the gap. CDR3 bases: TGTGCCAGTACCCCAGGAGGCAGTACCCTCTCTGGAAACACCATATATTTT. It yields the protein CASTPGGSTLSGNTIYF.

On this clone itself: One end of the junction fails to match germline, which may point to a read error. The rearrangement links TRBV7-9 to TRBJ2-7, with D possibly TRBD2 on 6 matching bases. Germline-derived CDR1 and CDR2 are SEHNR and FQNEAQ (reference sequence). The CDR3 sequence is 13 residues long. The CDR3 DNA reads TGTTCCAGCAGCGAGGGACTTCTGTACGAGCAGTACTTC. Translated, it gives CSSSEGLLYEQYF.

V and J are TRBV5-1 and TRBJ1-1; no clear D gene. The V end was cut by 3 bases, the J end by 3 bases, with 12 bases between. The CDR3 runs 14 residues. Germline values: CDR1 SGHRS, CDR2 YFSETQ. Here the CDR3 reads CASSSVSLDTEAFF. CDR3 nucleotides: TGCGCCAGCAGCTCGGTCTCGTTGGACACTGAAGCTTTCTTT.

The gene calls are TRBV5-8 and TRBJ2-5, with D possibly being TRBD2 (6 bases). V gave up 4 bases and J gave up 5 bases, with 21 bases separating them. The CDR3 runs 16 residues. CDR1 is SGHTS and CDR2 is YDEGEE in the germline V gene. CDR3 bases: TGTGCCAGCAGCCCCTCGGGGGACCCTGGAAGGGAGACCCAGTACTTC. Its protein product is CASSPSGDPGRETQYF.

The chain uses TRBV28 and TRBJ2-3; TRBD2 matches at 7 bases. Looked up from germline, CDR1 is MDHEN and CDR2 is SYDVKM. The CDR3 has 14 amino acids. The V gene end was trimmed by 2 bases and the J gene end by 4 bases; junction bases not matched to a gene: 3. DNA for the CDR3: TGTGCCAGCAGTTTAGGCGGGAGCTCAGATACGCAGTATTTT. Its translation: CASSLGGSSDTQYF.

The V and J genes are TRBV28 and TRBJ1-2, with D hard to call. The germline V gene encodes CDR1 MDHEN and CDR2 SYDVKM. CDR3 length: 13 residues. V was clipped by 5 bases and J by 1 base, with 8 bases between them. CDR3 coding DNA: TGTGCCAGCAGTCAAACAGATAACTATGGCTACACCTTC. It is translated as CASSQTDNYGYTF.

The chain has TRBV2 and TRBJ2-3, with 12 bases identical to TRBD2. CDR3 size: 18 residues. Germline assignment: CDR1 SNHLY and CDR2 FYNNEI. V was pared by 7 bases and J by 6 bases, with 17 bases of the junction left unmatched. CDR3 nucleotides: TGTGCCAGCATTCAGGGGGCGACTAGCGGGGGCCGCGGTGATACGCAGTATTTT. Translated: CASIQGATSGGRGDTQYF.

The J gene is TRBJ1-5, the V gene TRBV2, with a weak D call TRBD1 (6 bases). Germline assignment: CDR1 SNHLY and CDR2 FYNNEI. Trimming stripped 2 bases from V and 9 bases from J, with 8 bases between. The CDR3 spans 12 residues. Here the CDR3 DNA reads TGTGCCAGCAGTGAACAGGGGACGCCCCAGCATTTT. Amino acid sequence: CASSEQGTPQHF.